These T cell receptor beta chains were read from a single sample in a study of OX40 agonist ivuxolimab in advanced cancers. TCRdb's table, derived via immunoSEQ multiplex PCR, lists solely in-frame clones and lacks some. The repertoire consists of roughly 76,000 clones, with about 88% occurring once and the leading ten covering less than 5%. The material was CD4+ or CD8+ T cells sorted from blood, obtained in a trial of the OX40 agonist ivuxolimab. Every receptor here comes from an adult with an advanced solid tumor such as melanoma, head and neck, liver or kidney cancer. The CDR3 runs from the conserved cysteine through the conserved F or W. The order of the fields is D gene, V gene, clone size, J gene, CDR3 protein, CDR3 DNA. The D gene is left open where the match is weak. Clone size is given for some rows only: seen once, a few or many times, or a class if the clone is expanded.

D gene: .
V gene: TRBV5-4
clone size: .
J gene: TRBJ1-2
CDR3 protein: CASRPGGDYGYTF
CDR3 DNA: TGTGCCAGCAGGCCTGGGGGCGACTATGGCTACACCTTC

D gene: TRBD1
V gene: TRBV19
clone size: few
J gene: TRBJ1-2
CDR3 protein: CASCQYRDRNYGYTF
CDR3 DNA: TGTGCCAGTTGCCAATACAGGGACAGGAACTATGGCTACACCTTC

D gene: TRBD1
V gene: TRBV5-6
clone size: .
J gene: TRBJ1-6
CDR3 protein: CASSLGQGLVSPLHF
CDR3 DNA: TGTGCCAGCAGCCTAGGACAGGGTTTAGTCTCTCCCCTCCACTTT

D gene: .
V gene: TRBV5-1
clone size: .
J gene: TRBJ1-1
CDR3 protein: CASSPSGMVNTEAFF
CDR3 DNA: TGCGCCAGCAGCCCCAGTGGGATGGTGAACACTGAAGCTTTCTTT

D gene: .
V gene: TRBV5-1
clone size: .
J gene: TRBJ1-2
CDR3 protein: CASSPSGQLNYGYTF
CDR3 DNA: TGCGCCAGCAGCCCCTCCGGTCAGCTTAACTATGGCTACACCTTC

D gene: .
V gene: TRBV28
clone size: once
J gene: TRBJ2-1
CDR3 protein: CASSPLKDRAAQFF
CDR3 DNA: TGTGCCAGCAGTCCCCTGAAGGACCGTGCGGCGCAGTTCTTC

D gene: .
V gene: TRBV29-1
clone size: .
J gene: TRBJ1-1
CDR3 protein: CSVEQRGSFTEAFF
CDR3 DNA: TGCAGCGTTGAACAGAGGGGAAGTTTCACTGAAGCTTTCTTT

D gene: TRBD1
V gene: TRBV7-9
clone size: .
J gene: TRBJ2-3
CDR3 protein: CASSLVGPTGGADTQYF
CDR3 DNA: TGTGCCAGCAGCTTAGTTGGCCCGACAGGGGGCGCAGATACGCAGTATTTT

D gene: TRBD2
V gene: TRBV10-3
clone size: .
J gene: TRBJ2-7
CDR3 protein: CAISESNSGDSYEQYF
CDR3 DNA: TGTGCCATCAGTGAGTCTAATAGCGGGGACTCCTACGAGCAGTACTTC

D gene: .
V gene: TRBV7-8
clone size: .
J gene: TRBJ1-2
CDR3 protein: CASSPLRQGRYTF
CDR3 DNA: TGTGCCAGCAGCCCCCTGAGGCAGGGTCGATACACCTTC

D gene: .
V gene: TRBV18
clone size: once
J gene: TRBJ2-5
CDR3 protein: CASSPPMGGVETQYF
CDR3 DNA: TGTGCCAGCTCACCACCGATGGGTGGGGTAGAGACCCAGTACTTC

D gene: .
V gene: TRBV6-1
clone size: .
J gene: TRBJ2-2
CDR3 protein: CASSGASSSNTGELFF
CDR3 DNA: TGTGCCAGCAGTGGAGCTAGTTCATCGAACACCGGGGAGCTGTTTTTT

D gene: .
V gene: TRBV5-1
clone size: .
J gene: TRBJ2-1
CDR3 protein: CASSASTGSYNEQFF
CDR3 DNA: TGCGCCAGCAGCGCCTCGACGGGCTCCTACAATGAGCAGTTCTTC

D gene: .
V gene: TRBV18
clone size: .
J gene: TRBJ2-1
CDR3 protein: CASSPQGRSLSEQFF
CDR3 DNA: TGTGCCAGCTCACCACAAGGGAGAAGTTTGAGTGAGCAGTTCTTC

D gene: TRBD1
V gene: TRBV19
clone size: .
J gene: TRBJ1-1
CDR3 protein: CASSIRDRVTEAFF
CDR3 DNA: TGTGCCAGTAGTATCCGGGACAGGGTCACTGAAGCTTTCTTT

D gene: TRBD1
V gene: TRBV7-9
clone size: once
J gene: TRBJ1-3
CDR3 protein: CASSGTGGGNTIYF
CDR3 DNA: TGTGCCAGCAGTGGCACAGGGGGGGGAAACACCATATATTTT

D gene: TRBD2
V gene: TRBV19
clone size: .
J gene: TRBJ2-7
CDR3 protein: CASSPMGGVGTYEQYF
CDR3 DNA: TGTGCCAGTAGTCCGATGGGGGGGGTCGGTACGTACGAGCAGTACTTC

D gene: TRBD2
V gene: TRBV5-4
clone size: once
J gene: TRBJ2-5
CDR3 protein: CASNKKSSGIETQYF
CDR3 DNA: TGTGCCAGCAACAAAAAGAGTAGCGGGATAGAGACCCAGTACTTC

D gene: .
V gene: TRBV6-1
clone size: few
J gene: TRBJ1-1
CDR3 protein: CASSGAGSLNTEAFF
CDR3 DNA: TGTGCCAGCAGTGGGGCCGGGAGCCTGAACACTGAAGCTTTCTTT

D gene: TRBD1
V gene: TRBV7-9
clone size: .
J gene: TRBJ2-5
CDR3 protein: CASSLVSGQGARETQYF
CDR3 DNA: TGTGCCAGCAGCTTAGTATCTGGACAGGGGGCGCGGGAGACCCAGTACTTC

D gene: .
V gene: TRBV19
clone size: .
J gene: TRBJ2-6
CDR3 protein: CASRVRAGANVLTF
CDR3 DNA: TGTGCCAGTAGAGTTAGGGCTGGGGCCAACGTCCTGACTTTC

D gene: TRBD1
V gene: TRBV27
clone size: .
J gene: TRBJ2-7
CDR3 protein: CASSPTGNNHEQYF
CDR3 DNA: TGTGCCAGCAGCCCGACAGGGAATAACCACGAGCAGTACTTC

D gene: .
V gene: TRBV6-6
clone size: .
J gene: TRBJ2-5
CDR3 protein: CASSYSSGSQETQYF
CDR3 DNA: TGTGCCAGCAGTTACTCCTCCGGCAGCCAAGAGACCCAGTACTTC

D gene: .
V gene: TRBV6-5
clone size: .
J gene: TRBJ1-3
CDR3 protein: CASSYSGPDSGNTIYF
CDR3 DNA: TGTGCCAGCAGTTACTCGGGGCCCGACTCTGGAAACACCATATATTTT

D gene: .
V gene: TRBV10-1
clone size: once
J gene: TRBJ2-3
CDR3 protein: CASSESGTDTQYF
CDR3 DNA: TGCGCCAGCAGTGAGTCCGGCACAGATACGCAGTATTTT

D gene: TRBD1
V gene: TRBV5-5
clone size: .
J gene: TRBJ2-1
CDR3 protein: CASSLQLRDRGYNEQFF
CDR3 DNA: TGTGCCAGCAGCTTGCAGCTCCGGGACAGGGGGTACAATGAGCAGTTCTTC

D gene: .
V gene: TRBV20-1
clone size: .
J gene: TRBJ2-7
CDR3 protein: CRGTGNEQYF
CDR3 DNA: TGCAGGGGCACAGGGAACGAGCAGTACTTC

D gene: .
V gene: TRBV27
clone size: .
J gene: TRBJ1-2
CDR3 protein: CASSLHGYGYTF
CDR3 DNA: TGTGCCAGCAGTTTACATGGCTATGGCTACACCTTC

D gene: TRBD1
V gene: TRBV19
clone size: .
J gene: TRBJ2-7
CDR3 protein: CASSRTPGQGYEQYF
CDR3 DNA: TGTGCCAGTAGTAGAACCCCGGGACAGGGCTACGAGCAGTACTTC

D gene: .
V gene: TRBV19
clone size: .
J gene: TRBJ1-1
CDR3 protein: CASSIGQQNTEAFF
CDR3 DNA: TGTGCCAGTAGTATAGGGCAGCAAAACACTGAAGCTTTCTTT

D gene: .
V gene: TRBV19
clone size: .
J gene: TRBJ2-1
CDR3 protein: CASSILARWHEQFF
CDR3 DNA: TGTGCCAGTAGCATTCTAGCGAGGTGGCATGAGCAGTTCTTC

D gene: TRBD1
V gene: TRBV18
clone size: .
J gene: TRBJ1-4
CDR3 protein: CASSPGTESEKLFF
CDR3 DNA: TGTGCCAGCTCACCAGGGACAGAAAGTGAAAAACTGTTTTTT

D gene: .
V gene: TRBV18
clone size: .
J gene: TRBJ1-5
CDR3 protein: CASSPRGALNQPQHF
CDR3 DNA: TGTGCCAGCTCACCACGGGGGGCTCTGAATCAGCCCCAGCATTTT

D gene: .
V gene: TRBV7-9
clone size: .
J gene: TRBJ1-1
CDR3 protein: CASSLTPATEAFF
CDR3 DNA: TGTGCCAGCAGCCTGACACCTGCCACTGAAGCTTTCTTT

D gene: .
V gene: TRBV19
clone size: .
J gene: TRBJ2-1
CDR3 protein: CASKKAVTNEQFF
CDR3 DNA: TGTGCCAGTAAAAAGGCAGTCACCAATGAGCAGTTCTTC

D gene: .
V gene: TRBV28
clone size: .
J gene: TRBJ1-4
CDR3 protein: CASSSLGSTNEKLFF
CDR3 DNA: TGTGCCAGCAGTTCGCTGGGGTCAACTAATGAAAAACTGTTTTTT

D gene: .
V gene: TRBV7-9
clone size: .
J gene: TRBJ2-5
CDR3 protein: CASRVAEGQETQYF
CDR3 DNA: TGTGCCAGCAGGGTGGCAGAGGGGCAAGAGACCCAGTACTTC

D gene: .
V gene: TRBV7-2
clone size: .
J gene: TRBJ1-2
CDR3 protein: CASSPRDGYGYTF
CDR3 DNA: TGTGCCAGCAGCCCTCGGGACGGCTATGGCTACACCTTC

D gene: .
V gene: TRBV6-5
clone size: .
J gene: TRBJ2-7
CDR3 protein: CASSLDNYSYEQYF
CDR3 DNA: TGTGCCAGCAGCTTGGACAACTACTCCTACGAGCAGTACTTC

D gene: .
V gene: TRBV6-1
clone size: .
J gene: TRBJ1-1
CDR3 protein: CASQALRWSTEAFF
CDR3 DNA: TGTGCCAGTCAAGCCCTTAGGTGGAGCACTGAAGCTTTCTTT